The 15 T cell receptor beta chains below all came from one sample that was sequenced in a study of cytomegalovirus exposure and HLA in healthy donors. PCR primers comprised 60 Vbeta and 13 Jbeta primers. The assay was immunoSEQ multiplex PCR, and TCRdb's table has in-frame clones only and misses some. The repertoire holds roughly 160,000 clones, with approximately 79% as singletons. Sample: PBMCs. The receptors come from a man over 45 in good health and CMV-seropositive.

This clone showed up just a few times. J is TRBJ1-2 and V is TRBV7-2, with 7 bases aligning to TRBD1. The CDR3 spans 14 residues. Trimming took 2 bases from V and 8 from J; bases not matched to a gene: 8. Germline loops: CDR1 SGHTA, CDR2 FQGNSA. CDR3 region: CASSLLTTGIGYTF. The CDR3 nucleotides read TGTGCCAGCAGCTTACTCACGACAGGGATCGGCTACACCTTC. Combining the CDR3 with reference TRBV7-2 and TRBJ1-2 gives the whole variable domain GAGVSQSPSNKVTEKGKDVELRCDPISGHTALYWYRQSLGQGLEFLIYFQGNSAPDKSGLPSDRFSAERTGGSVSTLTIQRTQQEDSAVYLCASSLLTTGIGYTFGSGTRLTVV.

The chain joins TRBV9 to TRBJ1-6; 9 nucleotides line up with TRBD1. Germline loops: CDR1 SGDLS, CDR2 YYNGEE. J was trimmed by 7 bases and V by 6 bases; bases with no gene match: 5. The CDR3 loop spans 14 amino acids. In DNA form, the CDR3 reads TGTGCCAGCAAGCGGGACAGGGAGAATTCACCCCTCCACTTT. Its protein is CASKRDRENSPLHF.

The rearrangement links TRBV14 to TRBJ2-3, with D perhaps matching TRBD2 (6 bases). Trimming removed 5 bases at V and 3 bases at J, with 15 bases between. The CDR3 is 15 amino acids. CDR1 and CDR2 (germline): SGHDN, FVKESK. The CDR3 sequence is CASSEGGWRTDTQYF. DNA for the CDR3: TGTGCCAGCAGCGAAGGAGGGTGGAGGACAGATACGCAGTATTTT.

V is TRBV15 and J is TRBJ2-3; TRBD2 agrees at 8 bases. This CDR3 region has 18 residues. The V and J ends lost 0 bases and 2 bases, in that order; junction bases with no gene match: 10. From germline, CDR1 is LNHNV and CDR2 YYDKDF (reference sequence). This chain's CDR3 is CATSRERGGPGHTDTQYF. The CDR3 DNA reads as TGTGCCACCAGCAGAGAACGCGGGGGGCCAGGACACACAGATACGCAGTATTTT.

The chain joins TRBV5-6 to TRBJ2-7; weak D call: TRBD1 (5 bases). V was cut by 0 bases and J by 7 bases, with 14 bases left in between. This CDR3 has 14 amino acids. Germline CDR1 SGHDT, CDR2 YYEEEE. CDR3 region: CASSLGAGAREQYF. CDR3 coding DNA: TGTGCCAGCAGCTTGGGTGCTGGGGCGCGAGAGCAGTACTTC.

This clone appeared once. V and J are TRBV28 and TRBJ1-1; the D gene is possibly TRBD1 (6 bases). The ends were cut back, 11 bases at V and 0 bases at J, with 19 bases in the middle. The CDR3 has 15 residues. CDR1 MDHEN and CDR2 SYDVKM come from the germline V gene. This chain's CDR3 is CAHQEGGRMNTEAFF. The CDR3 bases are TGTGCCCACCAGGAGGGGGGGCGAATGAACACTGAAGCTTTCTTT.

The chain combines TRBV28 with TRBJ2-2, with a tentative D call TRBD2 (6 bases). Germline CDR1 MDHEN, CDR2 SYDVKM. Trimming removed 1 base at V and 3 bases at J, with 9 bases between. This CDR3 has 15 residues. As DNA, the CDR3 is TGTGCCAGCAGTTTATACGGGGGTGACACCGGGGAGCTGTTTTTT. Encoded protein: CASSLYGGDTGELFF.

This rearrangement joins TRBV7-2 to TRBJ2-1; 10 bases match TRBD2. The J segment lost 4 bases and the V segment lost 8 bases, leaving 5 bases of the junction unmatched. The CDR3 is made up of 14 amino acids. Germline V gene lookup returns CDR1 SGHTA and CDR2 FQGNSA. The CDR3 protein is CASSGTSAYNEQFF. The CDR3 coding sequence is TGTGCCAGCTCCGGGACTAGCGCATACAATGAGCAGTTCTTC.

The V call is TRBV9, the J call TRBJ2-1, with TRBD2 matching over 8 bases. The CDR3 is 13 amino acids. Losses at the gene ends were 3 bases for V and 9 bases for J; bases not matched to a gene: 5. Germline V gene sequence: CDR1 SGDLS, CDR2 YYNGEE. CDR3 protein: CASSAGGGTEQFF. The CDR3 coding sequence is TGTGCCAGCAGCGCCGGGGGGGGGACTGAGCAGTTCTTC. Together with reference TRBV9 and TRBJ2-1, the CDR3 gives the full variable domain: DSGVTQTPKHLITATGQRVTLRCSPRSGDLSVYWYQQSLDQGLQFLIQYYNGEERAKGNILERFSAQQFPDLHSELNLSSLELGDSALYFCASSAGGGTEQFFGPGTRLTVL.

The chain joins TRBV28 to TRBJ1-2; 9 bases map to TRBD1. CDR3 length equals 15 residues. From germline, CDR1 is MDHEN and CDR2 SYDVKM. Germline trimming cut 6 bases from V and 1 base from J; bases unmatched to any gene: 6. In DNA form, the CDR3 reads TGTGCCAGCAGCACCGGGACAGGGTTTAACTATGGCTACACCTTC. Translated: CASSTGTGFNYGYTF.

This clone was detected ten times or more. The chain carries TRBV6-1 and TRBJ1-6, with TRBD1 as a possible D gene (6 bases). Trimming removed 1 base at V and 0 bases at J, with 10 bases between. Germline CDR1 and CDR2: MNHNS and SASEGT. There are 17 residues in the CDR3. This chain's CDR3 is CASSEGRGSSYNSPLHF. The CDR3 DNA follows: TGTGCCAGCAGTGAAGGAAGGGGGAGCTCCTATAATTCACCCCTCCACTTT.

As DNA, the CDR3 is TGTGCCAGCAGTCCTCCCGGGACAGGGGATCAGCCCCAGCATTTT. This codes for CASSPPGTGDQPQHF. This chain uses TRBV28 with TRBJ1-5; 10 bases match TRBD1. V shed 5 bases, J shed 5 bases, and the junction held 6 bases outside the gene matches. This CDR3 is 15 amino acids long. Looked up from germline, CDR1 is MDHEN and CDR2 is SYDVKM.

This clone was observed a few times. The CDR3 DNA follows: TGCGCCAGCAGCCACCTCGGACAGGGCGGCGGGGAGCTGTTTTTT. Encoded protein: CASSHLGQGGGELFF. The rearrangement links TRBV4-3 to TRBJ2-2; 8 bases align to TRBD1. V was pared by 3 bases and J by 7 bases, with 7 bases of the junction left unmatched. Germline V gene lookup returns CDR1 LGHNA and CDR2 YSLEER. This CDR3 has 15 residues.

To note about this clone: This sample also contains other DNA sequences that code for the same CDR3. The chain has TRBV7-3 and TRBJ2-2; 9 bases map to TRBD2. The germline gives CDR1 SGHTA, CDR2 FQGTGA. The CDR3 sequence is 15 residues long. The trim removed 3 bases at V and 2 bases at J, leaving 1 base unmatched. CDR3: CASSFSGGNTGELFF. CDR3 DNA: TGTGCCAGCAGCTTTAGCGGGGGCAACACCGGGGAGCTGTTTTTT.

J is TRBJ2-1 and V is TRBV5-5; 9 nucleotides match TRBD2. This CDR3 region has 15 residues. The V gene end was trimmed by 4 bases and the J gene end by 4 bases; junction bases not matched to a gene: 6. The germline V gene encodes CDR1 SGHKS and CDR2 YYEKEE (reference sequence). In DNA, the CDR3 is TGTGCCAGCAGCCCCCGACTAGCGGAGTACAATGAGCAGTTCTTC. Translation: CASSPRLAEYNEQFF. The full variable domain, its missing parts supplied by reference TRBV5-5 and TRBJ2-1, is DAGVTQSPTHLIKTRGQQVTLRCSPISGHKSVSWYQQVLGQGPQFIFQYYEKEERGRGNFPDRFSARQFPNYSSELNVNALLLGDSALYLCASSPRLAEYNEQFFGPGTRLTVL.